The 11 T cell receptor beta chains in this list originate from one sample, sequenced in a study of OX40 agonist ivuxolimab in advanced cancers. Clones were sequenced by immunoSEQ multiplex PCR, and TCRdb holds only the in-frame ones, with some missing. The sample includes about 69,000 clones, 75% to 90% seen only once; the top ten take around 6.5%. The source was CD4+ or CD8+ T cells sorted from blood, collected in a trial of the OX40 agonist ivuxolimab. The receptors were gathered from an adult with an advanced solid tumor such as melanoma, head and neck, liver or kidney cancer.

The chain joins TRBV19 to TRBJ1-1, with TRBD1 as a possible D gene (5 bases). The CDR3 contains 11 residues. Trimming removed 5 bases at V and 11 bases at J, with 12 bases between. The germline CDR1 and CDR2 sequences are LNHDA and SQIVND (reference sequence). In DNA, the CDR3 is TGTGCCAGTAGTCCCGGGGGATGGGCTTTCTTT. This codes for CASSPGGWAFF.

The V and J genes are TRBV13 and TRBJ1-2; TRBD1 might be the D (6 bases). CDR1 PRHDT and CDR2 FYEKMQ come from the germline V gene (reference sequence). The V and J ends lost 0 bases and 5 bases respectively, with 19 bases between them. There are 17 residues in the CDR3. Here the CDR3 reads CASSLGSPGELFYGYTF. The CDR3, as DNA: TGTGCCAGCAGCTTAGGCAGTCCAGGGGAGTTATTTTATGGCTACACCTTC. Filled out from reference TRBV13 and TRBJ1-2, the complete variable domain reads AAGVIQSPRHLIKEKRETATLKCYPIPRHDTVYWYQQGPGQDPQFLISFYEKMQSDKGSIPDRFSAQQFSDYHSELNMSSLELGDSALYFCASSLGSPGELFYGYTFGSGTRLTVV.

This rearrangement joins TRBV9 to TRBJ1-2; 8 bases agree with TRBD1. V was pared by 4 bases and J by 3 bases, with 5 bases of the junction left unmatched. The CDR3 consists of 14 residues. In germline, CDR1 is SGDLS, CDR2 YYNGEE. In DNA form, the CDR3 reads TGTGCCAGCAGCCCTCAGGGACAGGACTATGGCTACACCTTC. Residues: CASSPQGQDYGYTF.

The gene calls are TRBV28 and TRBJ2-5; the D is unclear. This CDR3 has 15 residues. Trimming took 3 bases from V and 4 from J, leaving 15 bases between them. Germline loops: CDR1 MDHEN, CDR2 SYDVKM. DNA for the CDR3: TGTGCCAGCAGTTTCCTCGTAAAGGGTCTAGAGACCCAGTACTTC. Its translation is CASSFLVKGLETQYF. Full variable domain (rest looked up from reference TRBV28 and TRBJ2-5): DVKVTQSSRYLVKRTGEKVFLECVQDMDHENMFWYRQDPGLGLRLIYFSYDVKMKEKGDIPEGYSVSREKKERFSLILESASTNQTSMYLCASSFLVKGLETQYFGPGTRLLVL.

The rearrangement joins TRBV27 to TRBJ2-1; 10 positions match TRBD2. Germline loops: CDR1 MNHEY, CDR2 SMNVEV (reference sequence). V shed 7 bases, J shed 2 bases, and the junction held 8 bases outside the gene matches. The CDR3 covers 16 residues. The CDR3 spells CASTLSLAGAYNEQFF. As DNA, the CDR3 is TGTGCCAGCACCCTTTCCCTAGCGGGAGCCTACAATGAGCAGTTCTTC.

This chain joins TRBV6-6 and TRBJ1-1; D not certain. The CDR3 has 13 amino acids. V was pared by 7 bases and J by 0 bases, with 9 bases between. Per the germline V gene, CDR1 is MNHNY and CDR2 is SVGAGI (reference sequence). The DNA of the CDR3 is TGTGCCAGCAATCCAGCACTGAACACTGAAGCTTTCTTT. Its protein product is CASNPALNTEAFF.

This rearrangement joins TRBV27 to TRBJ1-5; tentatively, D is TRBD1 (5 bases). V dropped 5 bases and J dropped 5 bases, with 13 bases sitting between them. This CDR3 spans 14 amino acids. Germline loops: CDR1 MNHEY, CDR2 SMNVEV (reference sequence). DNA for the CDR3: TGTGCCAGCAGTCTCGCCGGAGGGGATCAGCCCCAGCATTTT. It translates to CASSLAGGDQPQHF.

The V gene is TRBV19, the J gene TRBJ2-7; D possibly uses TRBD1 or TRBD2 (5 bases each). Germline V gives CDR1 LNHDA, CDR2 SQIVND (reference sequence). V shed 6 bases and J shed 2 bases, with 14 bases lying between them. The length of the CDR3 is 14 residues. CDR3 amino acids: CASSAGALAYEQYF. For the CDR3, the DNA is TGTGCCAGTAGCGCCGGGGCCCTGGCCTACGAGCAGTACTTC.

This clone has only one observation. V usage is TRBV2 and J usage is TRBJ1-2, with D unresolved. V gave up 2 bases and J gave up 4 bases, with 11 bases separating them. The CDR3 sequence is 14 residues long. CDR1 and CDR2 (germline): SNHLY, FYNNEI. The CDR3 is CASSEPIGFYGYTF. The CDR3, as DNA: TGTGCCAGCAGTGAACCCATAGGTTTCTATGGCTACACCTTC. Based on the CDR3 plus reference TRBV2 and TRBJ1-2, the full variable domain is EPEVTQTPSHQVTQMGQEVILRCVPISNHLYFYWYRQILGQKVEFLVSFYNNEISEKSEIFDDQFSVERPDGSNFTLKIRSTKLEDSAMYFCASSEPIGFYGYTFGSGTRLTVV.

The V call is TRBV28, the J call TRBJ2-1; D unresolved. Trimming removed 1 base from V and 4 bases from J, with 8 bases in between. Germline V lookup: CDR1 MDHEN, CDR2 SYDVKM. The CDR3 length is 14 residues. CDR3 in amino acids: CASSLLSTYNEQFF. The CDR3 DNA reads TGTGCCAGCAGTTTATTAAGTACATACAATGAGCAGTTCTTC. Using reference TRBV28 and TRBJ2-1 for the parts outside the CDR3, the full variable domain is DVKVTQSSRYLVKRTGEKVFLECVQDMDHENMFWYRQDPGLGLRLIYFSYDVKMKEKGDIPEGYSVSREKKERFSLILESASTNQTSMYLCASSLLSTYNEQFFGPGTRLTVL.

The chain joins TRBV28 to TRBJ2-1; 10 positions match TRBD2. The CDR3 totals 15 residues. With 3 bases clipped from V and 7 bases from J, the junction kept 6 bases outside the gene matches. Per the germline V gene, CDR1 is MDHEN and CDR2 is SYDVKM. The CDR3 sequence: CASSFSTSGRNEQFF. The CDR3, as DNA: TGTGCCAGCAGTTTTTCGACTAGCGGGCGGAATGAGCAGTTCTTC. The full variable domain, with the rest looked up from reference TRBV28 and TRBJ2-1, is DVKVTQSSRYLVKRTGEKVFLECVQDMDHENMFWYRQDPGLGLRLIYFSYDVKMKEKGDIPEGYSVSREKKERFSLILESASTNQTSMYLCASSFSTSGRNEQFFGPGTRLTVL.